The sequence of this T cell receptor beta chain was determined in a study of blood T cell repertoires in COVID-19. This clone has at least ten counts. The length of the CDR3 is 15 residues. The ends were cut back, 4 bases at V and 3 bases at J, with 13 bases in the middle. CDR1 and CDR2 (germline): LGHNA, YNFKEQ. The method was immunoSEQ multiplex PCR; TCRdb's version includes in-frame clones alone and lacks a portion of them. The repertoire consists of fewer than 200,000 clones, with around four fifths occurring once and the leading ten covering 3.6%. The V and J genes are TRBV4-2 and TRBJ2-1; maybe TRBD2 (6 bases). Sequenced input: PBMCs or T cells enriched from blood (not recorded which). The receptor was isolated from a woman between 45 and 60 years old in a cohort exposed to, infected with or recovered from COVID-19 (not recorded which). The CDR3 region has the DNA TGTGCCAGCAGCCTCCGGTTAGCGGTCTACAATGAGCAGTTCTTC. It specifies CASSLRLAVYNEQFF.